This T cell receptor beta chain was recorded in a study of blood T cell repertoires in COVID-19. Looking at the study overall: COVID-19 samples from acute and convalescent phases originated in the United States, Italy and Spain. T cells, B-cell-depleted T cells, or PBMCs provided the cDNA or gDNA that served as material.

This clone was detected ten times or more. Per the authors' pipeline: For nucleated cells, counts were estimated from reference gene primer amplification. Assay: immunoSEQ multiplex PCR; the TCRdb copy retains only in-frame clones and omits some. V and J calls and clone size are copied from that table; D and trimming were computed from the DNA. The sample holds about 210,000 clones; more than 70% are singletons and the top ten take 9.5% to 15%. The sequence came from a human donor in a cohort sampled during active COVID-19. Sequencing used peripheral blood.

Written as DNA, the CDR3 is TGTGCCAGCAGCCCCGATAGCGGGAGGCACAATGAGCAGTTCTTC. Protein sequence: CASSPDSGRHNEQFF. The chain carries TRBV11-2 and TRBJ2-1, with 10 bases identical to TRBD2. This CDR3 is built from 15 residues. CDR1 and CDR2 from the germline V gene are SGHAT and FQNNGV. V lost 5 bases to trimming and J lost 5 bases; unmatched junction nucleotides: 6.